This passage covers 22 T cell receptor beta chains from one sample sequenced in a study of technical replicates of blood from a handful of donors. Sequencing used immunoSEQ multiplex PCR; TCRdb keeps in-frame clones, though not all of them. Here the sample spans about 75,000 clones, about 90% being singletons. Sequencing was carried out using T cells isolated from PBMCs. The source is a human donor in good health.

The rearrangement joins TRBV27 to TRBJ1-2; unclear D gene. The CDR3 totals 15 residues. With 5 bases removed from V and 8 bases from J, the gap between germline ends came to 21 bases. The germline V gene encodes CDR1 MNHEY and CDR2 SMNVEV (reference sequence). CDR3 sequence reads: CASSRWTGAAGGYTF. The CDR3 DNA reads TGTGCCAGCAGTCGCTGGACCGGTGCGGCGGGGGGCTACACCTTC.

The V and J genes are TRBV19 and TRBJ2-1; D not certain. The CDR3 runs to 12 residues. Between the trimmed V and J ends, which lost 2 bases and 6 bases, there was a span of 5 bases. Per germline, CDR1 LNHDA and CDR2 SQIVND (reference sequence). In DNA form, the CDR3 reads TGTGCCAGTAGTATACAGCGCAATGAGCAGTTCTTC. This gives the protein CASSIQRNEQFF. Looking up the rest from reference TRBV19 and TRBJ2-1 gives the full variable domain: DGGITQSPKYLFRKEGQNVTLSCEQNLNHDAMYWYRQDPGQGLRLIYYSQIVNDFQKGDIAEGYSVSREKKESFPLTVTSAQKNPTAFYLCASSIQRNEQFFGPGTRLTVL.

The V call is TRBV27, the J call TRBJ1-2, with TRBD1 matching over 8 bases. This CDR3 comprises 14 residues. The V gene's germline CDR1 is MNHEY and CDR2 SMNVEV (reference sequence). J lost 8 bases, V lost 2 bases, and 7 bases had no gene match. CDR3 bases: TGTGCCAGCAGTTTAGCCGGACAGGGTCAAGGCTACACCTTC. Translated, it gives CASSLAGQGQGYTF.

The V gene is TRBV4-1, the J gene TRBJ2-3, with a possible D match to TRBD2 (5 bases). The CDR3 runs to 14 residues. The germline V and J ends were trimmed by 3 bases and 0 bases, with 7 bases remaining between them. Germline CDR1 is MGHRA and CDR2 is YSYEKL. CDR3 bases: TGCGCCAGCAGCCAGGGCGGGAGCACAGATACGCAGTATTTT. It translates to CASSQGGSTDTQYF.

The J gene is TRBJ2-5, the V gene TRBV9, with D possibly being TRBD2 (7 bases). The CDR3 covers 15 residues. Germline V gene data show CDR1 as SGDLS and CDR2 as YYNGEE. Trimming pared 2 bases from V and 5 bases from J, leaving 16 bases between. CDR3 coding DNA: TGTGCCAGCAGCGTCCGGTCAGGGGAGGGGGAGACCCAGTACTTC. Amino acids: CASSVRSGEGETQYF.

J is TRBJ2-7 and V is TRBV5-1; D may be TRBD1 (5 bases). The length of the CDR3 is 14 residues. The V and J ends lost 5 bases and 2 bases respectively, with 14 bases between them. Germline CDR1 reads SGHRS; CDR2 reads YFSETQ. CDR3 bases: TGCGCCAGCAGGAAAGACACAGGAGCCTACGAGCAGTACTTC. It translates to CASRKDTGAYEQYF.

The chain employs TRBV2 and TRBJ2-1; D possibly corresponds to TRBD2 (6 bases). Germline CDR1 is SNHLY and CDR2 is FYNNEI. The CDR3 is 15 residues long. Trimming stripped 5 bases from V and 7 bases from J, with 18 bases between. CDR3 nucleotides: TGTGCCAGCAGTTCGAGGAATAGCGGCACTAATGAGCAGTTCTTC. Protein sequence: CASSSRNSGTNEQFF.

This chain joins TRBV19 and TRBJ2-7; 10 bases are a match to TRBD2. Per germline, CDR1 LNHDA and CDR2 SQIVND (reference sequence). CDR3 length equals 15 residues. The V gene end was trimmed by 5 bases and the J gene end by 3 bases; junction bases not matched to a gene: 7. Here the CDR3 reads CASSSTSGIIYEQYF. CDR3 coding DNA: TGTGCCAGTAGTTCTACTAGCGGGATTATCTACGAGCAGTACTTC.

This clone occurred once. The chain is built from TRBV2 and TRBJ2-7, with 8 bases matching TRBD2. Germline V CDR1 and CDR2: SNHLY, FYNNEI. V shed 5 bases and J 3 bases; nucleotides not matched to a gene: 3. This CDR3 is built from 13 residues. In DNA, the CDR3 is TGTGCCAGCAGTCTCGGGGGGGACTACGAGCAGTACTTC. Translating gives CASSLGGDYEQYF. Together with reference TRBV2 and TRBJ2-7, the CDR3 gives the full variable domain: EPEVTQTPSHQVTQMGQEVILRCVPISNHLYFYWYRQILGQKVEFLVSFYNNEISEKSEIFDDQFSVERPDGSNFTLKIRSTKLEDSAMYFCASSLGGDYEQYFGPGTRLTVT.

The J gene is TRBJ1-3, the V gene TRBV7-6, with D possibly matching TRBD1 (6 bases). V lost 1 base to trimming and J lost 2 bases, with 9 bases between them. CDR1 and CDR2 (germline): SGHVS, FNYEAQ. The CDR3 has 15 residues. The CDR3 is CASSLGDNPGNTIYF. In DNA, the CDR3 is TGTGCCAGCAGCTTAGGGGACAACCCTGGAAACACCATATATTTT.

The chain uses TRBV6-5 and TRBJ2-1, with D possibly being TRBD2 (6 bases). Germline assignment: CDR1 MNHEY and CDR2 SVGAGI. V lost 8 bases, J lost 2 bases, and 10 bases lay in between. The CDR3 runs 13 residues. The CDR3 is CASGREAYNEQFF. The CDR3 nucleotides are TGTGCCAGCGGCAGGGAGGCCTACAATGAGCAGTTCTTC.

V and J are TRBV2 and TRBJ1-2, with 11 nucleotides matching TRBD1. J lost 6 bases, V lost 6 bases, and 6 bases had no gene match. Germline-derived CDR1 and CDR2 are SNHLY and FYNNEI. This CDR3 is 14 amino acids long. The CDR3 region has the DNA TGTGCCAGCAGGGCAAGGGACAGGGGGGATGGCTACACCTTC. Translating gives CASRARDRGDGYTF.

The chain couples TRBV7-6 to TRBJ2-7; 9 positions match TRBD1. Germline values: CDR1 SGHVS, CDR2 FNYEAQ. Trimming at V came to 4 bases and at J to 4 bases, leaving 5 bases not matched to a gene. The CDR3 spans 14 residues. The CDR3 is CASSSGTGSYEQYF. The DNA of the CDR3 is TGTGCCAGCAGCTCCGGGACAGGGTCATACGAGCAGTACTTC.

The chain's CDR3 is CASSLEGTGLEEKLFF. Here the CDR3 DNA reads TGTGCCAGCAGTTTAGAAGGGACAGGGCTGGAGGAAAAACTGTTTTTT. The chain carries TRBV27 and TRBJ1-4; TRBD1 matches 9 bases. Germline CDR1 MNHEY, CDR2 SMNVEV (reference sequence). There are 16 residues in the CDR3. The junction had 9 bases not matched to a gene; V was cut back by 2 bases and J by 8 bases.

The chain carries TRBV14 and TRBJ1-1; no clear D gene. V lost 3 bases and J 6 bases, leaving 11 bases between the germline ends. CDR3 length equals 13 residues. Germline loops: CDR1 SGHDN, CDR2 FVKESK. The CDR3 here is CASSQEIIPEAFF. In DNA, the CDR3 is TGTGCCAGCAGCCAGGAGATTATCCCTGAAGCTTTCTTT. Variable domain in full (rest from reference TRBV14 and TRBJ1-1): EAGVTQFPSHSVIEKGQTVTLRCDPISGHDNLYWYRRVMGKEIKFLLHFVKESKQDESGMPNNRFLAERTGGTYSTLKVQPAELEDSGVYFCASSQEIIPEAFFGQGTRLTVV.

The chain combines TRBV11-2 with TRBJ2-2; TRBD2 might be the D (6 bases). This CDR3 has 16 amino acids. Germline CDR1 SGHAT, CDR2 FQNNGV. Deletions cut 5 bases from V and 1 base from J, with 14 bases between. For the CDR3, the DNA is TGTGCCAGCAGCCAACCCGGGACTCGGAACACCGGGGAGCTGTTTTTT. Translated: CASSQPGTRNTGELFF.

The chain is built from TRBV30 and TRBJ1-2, with 12 bases identical to TRBD1. This CDR3 spans 15 amino acids. Looked up from germline, CDR1 is GTSNPN and CDR2 is SVGIG (reference sequence). The V segment lost 1 base and the J segment 4 bases; nucleotides outside the gene matches: 4. The CDR3, as DNA: TGTGCCTGGAGTGAGGGGACAGGGGGCTTCTATGGCTACACCTTC. Its translation is CAWSEGTGGFYGYTF.

This rearrangement joins TRBV30 to TRBJ2-4; 7 nucleotides align to TRBD2. From germline, CDR1 is GTSNPN and CDR2 SVGIG (reference sequence). Losses at the gene ends were 3 bases for V and 4 bases for J; bases not matched to a gene: 12. The CDR3 is made up of 16 amino acids. The CDR3 DNA is TGTGCCTGGAGATATCCTTTGGGAGCGGGGAAAAACATTCAGTACTTC. Its translation: CAWRYPLGAGKNIQYF.

This clone has a handful of counts. The chain links TRBV28 to TRBJ1-2, with 8 nucleotides matching TRBD1. V was clipped by 7 bases and J by 6 bases; unmatched bases: 10. Germline CDR1 MDHEN, CDR2 SYDVKM. This CDR3 contains 14 residues. The CDR3 DNA reads TGTGCCAGCATGAACATGACAGGGGCCCATGGCTACACCTTC. Translating it yields CASMNMTGAHGYTF.

This chain uses TRBV19 with TRBJ2-2; the match to TRBD2 covers 7 bases. Germline assignment: CDR1 LNHDA and CDR2 SQIVND (reference sequence). The CDR3 totals 14 residues. The junction had 10 bases not matched to a gene; V was cut back by 7 bases and J by 8 bases. This CDR3 reads CASTYSGRVGELFF. The CDR3 DNA reads as TGTGCCAGTACCTACTCGGGGAGGGTTGGGGAGCTGTTTTTT.

The chain has TRBV10-2 and TRBJ2-1; D is uncertain. The length of the CDR3 is 12 residues. V was pared by 7 bases and J by 4 bases, with 8 bases between. From germline, CDR1 is WSHSY and CDR2 SAAADI. The CDR3 coding sequence is TGCGCCAGCACTAACAGTTACAATGAGCAGTTCTTC. This gives the protein CASTNSYNEQFF.

This rearrangement joins TRBV4-1 to TRBJ1-3, with a tentative D call TRBD1 (6 bases). Trimming cost V 0 bases and J 0 bases, with 6 bases left between them. CDR1 MGHRA and CDR2 YSYEKL come from the germline V gene. This CDR3 is built from 15 residues. The CDR3 spells CASSQEGASGNTIYF. The CDR3 DNA sequence: TGCGCCAGCAGCCAAGAGGGGGCCTCTGGAAACACCATATATTTT.